One and the same sample provided the 23 T cell receptor beta chains below, sequenced in a study of early T cells in non-severe SARS-CoV-2 infection. TCRdb called the 5' RACE reads again in MiXCR, with one record for every CDR3 protein. The sample comprises about 27,000 distinct CDR3 sequences, 4.5% to 6% of which are singletons, and approximately 0.87% rests with the top ten. The sequencing input was whole blood. The origin of the receptors is an adult who was a healthcare worker with PCR-confirmed SARS-CoV-2 infection or an uninfected control (not recorded which).

On this clonotype itself: A much larger clone lies a single base off, so this may be a read error. The rearrangement links TRBV6-2 or TRBV6-3 to TRBJ2-1, with a possible D match to TRBD1 (5 bases). The CDR3 totals 14 residues. Germline V gene data show CDR1 as MNHEY and CDR2 as SVGEGT. V was clipped by 4 bases and J by 13 bases, with 20 bases between them. The CDR3 DNA reads TGTGCCAGCAGTTCCCCCTCAGGGCAAAGGCACCAGTTCTTC. Translation: CASSSPSGQRHQFF.

The sample holds many counts of this clonotype. V usage is TRBV27 and J usage is TRBJ1-1; 7 bases map to TRBD1. CDR3 length: 14 amino acids. The trim removed 5 bases at V and 7 bases at J, leaving 10 bases unmatched. Germline CDR1 reads MNHEY; CDR2 reads SMNVEV (reference sequence). The CDR3 nucleotides are TGTGCCAGCAGTGAAAGGATGCAGGGGGATGAAGCTTTCTTT. Its translation is CASSERMQGDEAFF.

This clonotype showed up many times. This chain links TRBV11-2 with TRBJ2-7; D may be TRBD2 (5 bases). Trimming cost V 3 bases and J 2 bases, with 8 bases left between them. The CDR3 has 13 amino acids. Germline lookup yields CDR1 SGHAT and CDR2 FQNNGV. The CDR3 DNA reads as TGTGCCAGCAGCTTCCCGGGAACCTACGAGCAGTACTTC. It translates to CASSFPGTYEQYF.

This clonotype was detected only a few times. The genes are TRBV7-2 and TRBJ2-7; 10 positions agree with TRBD1. Per the germline V gene, CDR1 is SGHTA and CDR2 is FQGNSA. The junction had 5 bases not matched to a gene; V was cut back by 4 bases and J by 2 bases. This CDR3 contains 15 residues. CDR3 region: CASSSPGTGAYEQYF. In DNA form, the CDR3 reads TGTGCCAGCAGCTCACCCGGGACAGGGGCCTACGAGCAGTACTTC.

On this clonotype itself: Being one base from a much bigger clone, this may be a read error. The chain combines TRBV2 with TRBJ2-4; D uncertain. The germline V gene encodes CDR1 SNHLY and CDR2 FYNNEI. The CDR3 covers 13 residues. Here the CDR3 reads CARSDIAKNIQYF. CDR3 bases: TGTGCCAGAAGTGACATAGCCAAAAACATTCAGTACTTC.

The chain employs TRBV5-1 and TRBJ1-1; TRBD1 is a possible D gene (6 bases). Trimming shortened V by 4 bases and J by 4 bases, and 20 bases separated the two germline ends. The germline CDR1 and CDR2 sequences are SGHRS and YFSETQ. The CDR3 consists of 16 residues. In DNA form, the CDR3 reads TGCGCCAGCAGCCCGGGGACACACAATCTAATCACTGAAGCTTTCTTT. This sequence encodes CASSPGTHNLITEAFF.

This chain links TRBV27 with TRBJ1-6; maybe TRBD1 (6 bases). The ends were cut back, 5 bases at V and 10 bases at J, with 15 bases in the middle. The CDR3 covers 14 residues. Looked up from germline, CDR1 is MNHEY and CDR2 is SMNVEV (reference sequence). The CDR3 region is CASSLGGMKSPLHF. CDR3 nucleotide sequence: TGTGCCAGCAGTCTCGGGGGCATGAAATCACCCCTCCACTTT.

V and J are TRBV29-1 and TRBJ2-7; D might be TRBD2 (5 bases). The CDR3 covers 13 residues. Trimming shortened V by 5 bases and J by 2 bases, and 13 bases separated the two germline ends. Germline-derived CDR1 and CDR2 are SQVTM and ANQGSEA. The CDR3 reads CSVRTVGPYEQYF. The CDR3 coding sequence is TGCAGCGTTCGGACTGTTGGACCCTACGAGCAGTACTTC.

This clonotype showed up just a few times. In nucleotides, the CDR3 is TGTGCCAGCAGCTTGGTGGGACAAAGCTCCTACGAGCAGTACTTC. Its protein is CASSLVGQSSYEQYF. The chain employs TRBV5-5 and TRBJ2-7, with a tentative D call TRBD1 (6 bases). This CDR3 region has 15 residues. The V end was cut by 0 bases, the J end by 0 bases, with 10 bases between. CDR1 is SGHKS and CDR2 is YYEKEE in the germline V gene (reference sequence).

There are many counts of this clonotype. The chain has TRBV19 and TRBJ1-6; D is unclear. Trimming shortened V by 1 base and J by 9 bases, and 16 bases separated the two germline ends. The germline V gene encodes CDR1 LNHDA and CDR2 SQIVND (reference sequence). This CDR3 spans 16 amino acids. The CDR3: CASSIVAPPTVSPLHF. CDR3 DNA sequence: TGTGCCAGTAGTATAGTTGCGCCCCCAACAGTTTCACCCCTCCACTTT.

This clonotype came up many times. The chain couples TRBV14 to TRBJ1-2; TRBD1 matches at 8 bases. Losses at the gene ends were 1 base for V and 5 bases for J; bases not matched to a gene: 9. The CDR3 extends over 16 amino acids. The germline gives CDR1 SGHDN, CDR2 FVKESK. Here the CDR3 reads CASSQGGQGAIYGYTF. The DNA of the CDR3 is TGTGCCAGCAGCCAAGGAGGCCAGGGGGCAATTTATGGCTACACCTTC.

In its sample, this clonotype was seen many times. V is TRBV7-9 and J is TRBJ1-5; no definite D call. The germline V gene encodes CDR1 SEHNR and CDR2 FQNEAQ (reference sequence). V gave up 8 bases and J gave up 0 bases, with 11 bases separating them. CDR3 length: 14 residues. CDR3: CASARGNSNQPQHF. CDR3 DNA: TGTGCCAGCGCACGGGGTAATAGCAATCAGCCCCAGCATTTT.

This clonotype was seen many times. This rearrangement joins TRBV7-2 to TRBJ1-6; TRBD1 agrees at 7 bases. V was clipped by 0 bases and J by 7 bases; unmatched bases: 6. The CDR3 is 16 residues long. Germline V CDR1 and CDR2: SGHTA, FQGNSA. The CDR3 protein is CASSLARYRGNSPLHF. The CDR3 DNA reads TGTGCCAGCAGCTTAGCGAGGTACAGGGGAAATTCACCCCTCCACTTT.

This clonotype was seen ten or more times. The genes are TRBV19 and TRBJ1-6; D is unresolved. The CDR3 loop spans 13 amino acids. Between the trimmed V and J ends, which lost 0 bases and 8 bases, there was a span of 5 bases. The germline CDR1 and CDR2 sequences are LNHDA and SQIVND (reference sequence). CDR3 in amino acids: CASSIENYSPLHF. CDR3 nucleotides: TGTGCCAGTAGTATAGAAAACTATTCACCCCTCCACTTT. The entire variable domain, with the rest obtained from reference TRBV19 and TRBJ1-6, is as follows: DGGITQSPKYLFRKEGQNVTLSCEQNLNHDAMYWYRQDPGQGLRLIYYSQIVNDFQKGDIAEGYSVSREKKESFPLTVTSAQKNPTAFYLCASSIENYSPLHFGNGTRLTVT.

This clonotype was picked up many times. This sequence joins TRBV5-4 and TRBJ1-3, with D unclear. The CDR3 consists of 11 residues. Germline assignment: CDR1 SGHNT and CDR2 YYREEE (reference sequence). The germline V and J ends were trimmed by 4 bases and 4 bases, with 3 bases remaining between them. The CDR3, as DNA: TGTGCCAGCAGCGAGGGAAACACCATATATTTT. This translates into CASSEGNTIYF.

In this sample, this clonotype turned up many times. The chain recombines TRBV20-1 with TRBJ2-3; TRBD2 aligns across 9 bases. J lost 0 bases, V lost 1 base, and 2 bases had no gene match. The CDR3 has 15 amino acids. Germline CDR1 reads DFQATT; CDR2 reads SNEGSKA (reference sequence). CDR3 bases: TGCAGTGCTAGAGGGACTAGCGCTAGCACAGATACGCAGTATTTT. This codes for CSARGTSASTDTQYF.

V is TRBV20-1 and J is TRBJ1-5; D uncertain. CDR1 is DFQATT and CDR2 is SNEGSKA in the germline V gene (reference sequence). V was cut by 6 bases and J by 0 bases, with 6 bases left in between. This CDR3 has 12 residues. CDR3 DNA sequence: TGCAGTGCCCGAGGTAGCAATCAGCCCCAGCATTTT. This gives the protein CSARGSNQPQHF.

This clonotype was seen ten or more times. The chain links TRBV28 to TRBJ2-7; tentatively, D is TRBD1 (6 bases). V dropped 4 bases and J dropped 1 base, with 23 bases sitting between them. The CDR3 runs to 18 residues. CDR1 and CDR2 (germline): MDHEN, SYDVKM. The CDR3 nucleotides read TGTGCCAGCAGTTCCCGCGGTTTATTGACAGGACCTTCCTACGAGCAGTACTTC. It yields the protein CASSSRGLLTGPSYEQYF. The variable domain in full, completed from reference TRBV28 and TRBJ2-7, reads DVKVTQSSRYLVKRTGEKVFLECVQDMDHENMFWYRQDPGLGLRLIYFSYDVKMKEKGDIPEGYSVSREKKERFSLILESASTNQTSMYLCASSSRGLLTGPSYEQYFGPGTRLTVT.

The genes are TRBV28 and TRBJ2-7, with D tentatively TRBD2 (7 bases). This CDR3 spans 16 amino acids. The germline V gene has CDR1 MDHEN and CDR2 SYDVKM. The V and J ends lost 5 bases and 0 bases respectively, with 17 bases between them. In nucleotides, the CDR3 is TGTGCCAGCAGTCCCCTAGGGGGGGGGAGCTCCTACGAGCAGTACTTC. Protein: CASSPLGGGSSYEQYF.

J is TRBJ1-2 and V is TRBV7-8; no definite D call. This CDR3 is 14 amino acids long. Germline assignment: CDR1 SGHVS and CDR2 FQNEAQ. V shed 3 bases and J shed 4 bases, with 12 bases lying between them. CDR3 sequence reads: CASSFKRGIYGYTF. CDR3 bases: TGTGCCAGCAGCTTTAAACGGGGAATCTATGGCTACACCTTC. Full variable domain (outside the CDR3, taken from reference TRBV7-8 and TRBJ1-2): GAGVSQSPRYKVAKRGQDVALRCDPISGHVSLFWYQQALGQGPEFLTYFQNEAQLDKSGLPSDRFFAERPEGSVSTLKIQRTQQEDSAVYLCASSFKRGIYGYTFGSGTRLTVV.

This clonotype was seen ten or more times. V and J are TRBV2 and TRBJ2-2, with 9 bases fitting TRBD2. Germline V CDR1 and CDR2: SNHLY, FYNNEI. The length of the CDR3 is 15 residues. V was pared by 2 bases and J by 8 bases, with 6 bases of the junction left unmatched. The CDR3 coding sequence is TGTGCCAGCAGTGAACGCGGGAGGGCCGAGGGGGAGCTGTTTTTT. Protein sequence: CASSERGRAEGELFF.

This clonotype was counted ten times or more. The J gene is TRBJ2-3, the V gene TRBV10-3, with 7 bases fitting TRBD2. The CDR3 consists of 15 residues. J lost 1 base, V lost 4 bases, and 5 bases had no gene match. CDR1 is ENHRY and CDR2 is SYGVKD in the germline V gene. The CDR3, as DNA: TGTGCCATCAGTGGAGCGGGGAGGGGCACAGATACGCAGTATTTT. It is translated as CAISGAGRGTDTQYF.

The table lists this clonotype with a few counts. The chain employs TRBV7-6 and TRBJ2-3; TRBD2 might be the D (5 bases). The CDR3 has 15 residues. CDR1 and CDR2 from the germline V gene are SGHVS and FNYEAQ. V lost 5 bases, J lost 2 bases, and 14 bases lay in between. Here the CDR3 DNA reads TGTGCCAGCAGCCCCCCTAGCATTATCACAGATACGCAGTATTTT. The encoded protein is CASSPPSIITDTQYF.